This TCR beta chain emerged from a study of shared clonotypes between healthy human individuals. Study-wide background: Per donor, three plates held CD4 naive cells, three held CD4 memory, two held CD8 naive and one held CD8 memory. The study, taken as a whole, reports: The study found about 5.1% of naive CD4 clonotypes shared across several donors. Memory subsets generally showed smaller estimated richness than naive subsets did.

Worth noting for this clone: Its specificity is unknown. This sample also contains other DNA sequences that code for the same CDR3.

Assay: immunoSEQ multiplex PCR; the TCRdb copy retains only in-frame clones and omits some. The sample lists about 1 million clones, about 80% seen once, with about 1.5% in the top ten. V lost 4 bases, J lost 2 bases, and 3 bases stayed unmatched. The CDR3 totals 15 residues. CDR1 is SGHRS and CDR2 is YFSETQ in the germline V gene. The split of CD4+ cells yielded CD45RA+ naive and CD45RA-negative memory subsets. Sequenced material: memory CD4+ T cells sorted from blood. Subset indicated: CD45RA-negative fraction. This clonotype originated in a man between 18 and 29 years old in good health. V gene TRBV5-1 combines with J gene TRBJ1-2, with 12 positions matching TRBD1. The CDR3 DNA sequence: TGCGCCAGCAGCCCCGGGACAGGGGGCAACTATGGCTACACCTTC. Its protein is CASSPGTGGNYGYTF.